Listed here are 17 T cell receptor beta chains from one sample, sequenced in a study of tumor-infiltrating lymphocytes in oesophageal squamous cell carcinoma. TCRdb reprocessed the PCR reads via MiXCR and lists one record per CDR3 protein. The sample carries around 12,000 distinct CDR3 sequences, 45% to 60% recorded once. The sample was blood. These receptor sequences come from a female donor with esophageal squamous cell carcinoma.

This clonotype is large by share. CDR3 nucleotide sequence: TGTGCCAGCAGTTCCAGCGGGGGGGCTGGGACCCAGTACTTC. It translates to CASSSSGGAGTQYF. V and J are TRBV7-3 and TRBJ2-5; 10 positions match TRBD2. The CDR3 has 14 residues. Losses at the gene ends were 6 bases for V and 7 bases for J; bases not matched to a gene: 8. Germline V gene lookup returns CDR1 SGHTA and CDR2 FQGTGA.

This clonotype was seen just once. This CDR3 reads CASSFRDRGNEQYF. The CDR3 region has the DNA TGTGCCAGCAGCTTCCGGGACAGAGGCAACGAGCAGTACTTC. The chain uses TRBV7-2 and TRBJ2-7; 7 bases align to TRBD1. CDR3 length: 14 residues. CDR1 is SGHTA, CDR2 FQGNSA, per germline. The V and J ends lost 3 bases and 5 bases, in that order; junction bases with no gene match: 7.

In this sample, this clonotype is medium-sized. The CDR3 nucleotides are TGTGCCAGCAGCTTAGCCTTCGGGACAGGGATGGAGACCCAGTACTTC. As protein: CASSLAFGTGMETQYF. The chain has TRBV11-3 and TRBJ2-5, with TRBD1 matching 9 bases. The CDR3 sequence is 16 residues long. In germline, CDR1 is SGHNT, CDR2 YENEEA. After removal of 1 base from V and 5 bases from J, the junction contained 8 bases not matched to a gene.

The CDR3 loop is CASSLNGGSSSYEQYF. Here the CDR3 DNA reads TGTGCCAGCAGCTTAAATGGGGGTTCCTCCTCCTACGAGCAGTACTTC. The genes are TRBV7-2 and TRBJ2-7, with D perhaps assigned TRBD1 or TRBD2 (5 bases each). The CDR3 length is 16 residues. The V and J ends lost 2 bases and 0 bases respectively, with 14 bases between them. The germline V gene encodes CDR1 SGHTA and CDR2 FQGNSA.

The chain combines TRBV7-2 with TRBJ2-5; 14 nucleotides align to TRBD2. V gave up 5 bases and J gave up 5 bases; unmatched junction bases: 4. Germline V gene sequence: CDR1 SGHTA, CDR2 FQGNSA. CDR3 length: 15 residues. CDR3 DNA: TGTGCCAGCAGCCCGACTAGCGGGAGGGCGGAGACCCAGTACTTC. Translation gives CASSPTSGRAETQYF.

The rearrangement joins TRBV7-2 to TRBJ2-3, with D possibly matching TRBD2 (5 bases). This CDR3 contains 14 residues. Trimming shortened V by 1 base and J by 4 bases, and 9 bases separated the two germline ends. Germline assignment: CDR1 SGHTA and CDR2 FQGNSA. The CDR3 here is CASSLDGGPDTQYF. For the CDR3, the DNA is TGTGCCAGCAGCTTAGACGGAGGCCCAGATACGCAGTATTTT.

This clonotype turned up a few times. The chain carries TRBV12-3 or TRBV12-4 and TRBJ1-1; D gene unclear. The CDR3 is 13 residues long. Trimming took 3 bases from V and 0 from J, leaving 5 bases between them. CDR3 nucleotides: TGTGCCAGCAGTTTGACGGTGAACACTGAAGCTTTCTTT. It yields the protein CASSLTVNTEAFF.

The chain carries TRBV6-1 and TRBJ2-4; TRBD1 might be the D (5 bases). The better agreement between TRBJ2-5 and the DNA end casts doubt on the J call. Germline CDR1 MNHNS, CDR2 SASEGT. The CDR3 has 13 amino acids. The DNA of the CDR3 is TGTGCCAGCAGATCCCAGGGTTGGGAGACCCAGTACTTC. It encodes CASRSQGWETQYF.

This clonotype was detected a few times. The conserved closing phenylalanine or tryptophan is absent in this CDR3, likely reflecting a read error. It is unclear where the CDR3 begins or ends on the DNA, so no DNA is shown, and the CDR3 is as TCRdb lists it. The rearrangement uses TRBV5-3 and TRBJ2-5; no DNA check was done on the table's D call, TRBD1. TRBV5-3 is designated an ORF whose function remains uncertain. Including both end residues, the CDR3 is 16 amino acids long. CDR3 region: CASSKQGTGYGYTFGS.

About this clonotype itself: Likely a read error: the CDR3 ends without its conserved phenylalanine or tryptophan. The DNA is left out, because the CDR3 cannot be placed on it with certainty; the CDR3 is given as TCRdb lists it. The rearrangement uses TRBV6-1 and TRBJ2-1; TRBD2 reflects the table's D call only, with no check against the DNA. Germline values: CDR1 MNHNS, CDR2 SASEGT. From its first to its last residue, the CDR3 has 14 amino acids. The CDR3 spells CASSERHGGYTFGS.

The chain is built from TRBV24-1 and TRBJ2-5, with D possibly matching TRBD2 (6 bases). Germline values: CDR1 KGHDR, CDR2 SFDVKD. The CDR3 spans 15 residues. V lost 3 bases to trimming and J lost 11 bases, with 21 bases between them. The DNA for the CDR3 is TGTGCCACCAGTGATGCCCAAGCGGGTGACAATGAGCAGTACTTC. It codes for CATSDAQAGDNEQYF.

The chain has TRBV6-5 and TRBJ2-1, with 8 bases identical to TRBD2. J gave up 3 bases and V 0 bases, and 7 bases lay outside the gene matches. Germline V CDR1 and CDR2: MNHEY, SVGAGI. CDR3 length equals 17 residues. This CDR3 reads CASSYSPPAGVYNEQFF. CDR3 nucleotides: TGTGCCAGCAGTTACTCGCCACCAGCGGGGGTCTACAATGAGCAGTTCTTC.

The rearrangement joins TRBV7-3 to TRBJ1-1, with 7 positions matching TRBD1. Per the germline V gene, CDR1 is SGHTA and CDR2 is FQGTGA. The CDR3 is 13 amino acids. Trimming removed 4 bases from V and 3 bases from J; junction bases left unmatched: 2. The CDR3 sequence: CASSWTGDTEAFF. DNA of the CDR3: TGTGCCAGCAGCTGGACAGGCGACACTGAAGCTTTCTTT.

Concerning this clonotype itself: A junction boundary mismatches the germline segment, possibly from a read error. The CDR3 protein is CASSLATSGGSYF. The CDR3 DNA is TGTGCCAGCAGCCTAGCGACTAGCGGGGGGTCGTATTTT. The genes are TRBV7-2 and TRBJ2-3; 13 bases are shared with TRBD2. Germline V gives CDR1 SGHTA, CDR2 FQGNSA. The length of the CDR3 is 13 residues.

The rearrangement links TRBV7-2 to TRBJ2-5, with D possibly TRBD1 on 5 matching bases. The germline gives CDR1 SGHTA, CDR2 FQGNSA. The ends were cut back, 2 bases at V and 11 bases at J, with 15 bases in the middle. The CDR3 covers 13 residues. The CDR3 coding sequence is TGTGCCAGCAGCTTATCTCAGGGCGGAGAGCAGTACTTC. Translated, it gives CASSLSQGGEQYF.

This clonotype occurred a few times. V is TRBV7-9 and J is TRBJ2-5, with 8 bases fitting TRBD2. J lost 4 bases, V lost 5 bases, and 6 bases had no gene match. The CDR3 covers 14 residues. The germline gives CDR1 SEHNR, CDR2 FQNEAQ (reference sequence). The CDR3 loop reads CASSLTGTRETQYF. The CDR3 DNA is TGTGCCAGCAGCCTTACAGGGACTAGAGAGACCCAGTACTTC.

This clonotype ranks as medium-sized. The V call is TRBV11-2, the J call TRBJ1-6, with TRBD1 identical over 7 bases. Germline values: CDR1 SGHAT, CDR2 FQNNGV. V lost 1 base and J lost 2; bases outside the gene matches: 2. This CDR3 contains 16 residues. Here the CDR3 reads CASSLGQGTYNSPLHF. The CDR3 DNA follows: TGTGCCAGCAGCTTAGGACAGGGAACCTATAATTCACCCCTCCACTTT.